The clone carrying this T cell receptor beta chain was seen once. Antigen specificity is unknown. This specimen belongs to a study of T cells in localized non-small cell lung cancer. Findings and limits, study-wide: A median approximately 53 of the top 100 tumor clones appeared in adjacent lung. A denser population of T cells in blood accompanied longer overall survival. One tumor region alone was sequenced, and heterogeneity therefore remains possible.

The method was immunoSEQ multiplex PCR; TCRdb's version includes in-frame clones alone and lacks a portion of them. The sample has approximately 15,000 clones, 80% to 90% seen once. The source was peripheral blood mononuclear cells, collected before any cancer treatment. The receptor was isolated from a male donor aged 60 or over with stage II lung adenocarcinoma.

The CDR3 protein is CASSLDPSGRRADTQYF. CDR3 bases: TGCGCCAGCAGCTTGGATCCTAGCGGGAGGAGGGCAGATACGCAGTATTTT. This sequence joins TRBV5-1 and TRBJ2-3, with 11 bases identical to TRBD2. Germline V gene sequence: CDR1 SGHRS, CDR2 YFSETQ. The V gene end was trimmed by 0 bases and the J gene end by 4 bases; junction bases not matched to a gene: 7. This CDR3 is 17 amino acids long. Supplemented by reference TRBV5-1 and TRBJ2-3, the full variable domain reads KAGVTQTPRYLIKTRGQQVTLSCSPISGHRSVSWYQQTPGQGLQFLFEYFSETQRNKGNFPGRFSGRQFSNSRSEMNVSTLELGDSALYLCASSLDPSGRRADTQYFGPGTRLTVL.